The 3 T cell receptor beta chains listed next were all sequenced from one sample in a study of CD4 and CD8 cells across lung adenocarcinoma regions. TCRdb independently ran MiXCR on the PCR reads; one entry per CDR3 protein. Among some 10,000 distinct CDR3 sequences listed, 46% were seen once. Sequences were obtained from CD8+ T cells from the margin of a lung tumor. Every receptor here comes from a male donor with lung adenocarcinoma. The CD4 and CD8 labels of this study may be unreliable.

Many counts were recorded for this clonotype. The chain joins TRBV6-5 to TRBJ2-1; maybe TRBD2 (6 bases). The CDR3 runs 13 residues. V dropped 2 bases and J dropped 12 bases, with 14 bases sitting between them. CDR1 is MNHEY and CDR2 is SVGAGI in the germline V gene. The CDR3 is CASSYTPAGLQFF. CDR3 bases: TGTGCCAGCAGTTACACCCCCGCGGGATTGCAGTTCTTC.

This clonotype has just a few counts. CDR3 nucleotide sequence: TGCAGTGCTAGAGATGCCCACGGTGGAGATGAGCAGTTCTTC. Translating gives CSARDAHGGDEQFF. The V and J genes are TRBV20-1 and TRBJ2-1; D gene uncertain. The CDR3 covers 14 residues. V lost 0 bases, J lost 8 bases, and 14 bases lay in between. The germline CDR1 and CDR2 sequences are DFQATT and SNEGSKA (reference sequence).

Remarks on this clonotype: At one end, the junction sequence differs from germline, possibly due to a read error. The V and J genes are TRBV10-1 and TRBJ2-3; D might be TRBD1 or TRBD2, each matching 5 bases. The CDR3 totals 15 residues. CDR1 is WNHNN and CDR2 is SYGVQD in the germline V gene (reference sequence). The CDR3 DNA is TGCGCCAGGGTGCTGAGGGGAAAATCCACAGATACCCAGTATTTT. Protein product: CARVLRGKSTDTQYF.